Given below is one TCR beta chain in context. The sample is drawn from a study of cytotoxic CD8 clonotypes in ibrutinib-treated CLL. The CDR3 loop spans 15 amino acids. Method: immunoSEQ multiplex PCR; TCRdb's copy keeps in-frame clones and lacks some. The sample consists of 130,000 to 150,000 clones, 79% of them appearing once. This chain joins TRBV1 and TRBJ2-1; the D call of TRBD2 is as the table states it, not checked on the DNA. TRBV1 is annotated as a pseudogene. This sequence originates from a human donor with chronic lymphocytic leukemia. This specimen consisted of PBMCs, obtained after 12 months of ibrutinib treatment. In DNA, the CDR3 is TGCACCAGCAGCCATAATCTAGCGAACTACAATGAGCAGTTCTTC. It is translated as CTSSHNLANYNEQFF.